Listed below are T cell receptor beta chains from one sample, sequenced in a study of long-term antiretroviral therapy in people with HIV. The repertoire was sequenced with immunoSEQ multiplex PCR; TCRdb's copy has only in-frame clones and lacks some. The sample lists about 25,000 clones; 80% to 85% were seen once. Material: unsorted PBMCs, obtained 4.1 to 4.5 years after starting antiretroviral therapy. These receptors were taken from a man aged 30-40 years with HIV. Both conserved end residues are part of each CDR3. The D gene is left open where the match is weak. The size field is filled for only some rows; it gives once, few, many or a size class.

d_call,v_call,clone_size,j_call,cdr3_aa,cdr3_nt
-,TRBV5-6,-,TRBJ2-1,CASSLDRGNAYNEQFF,TGTGCCAGCAGCTTGGATAGAGGGAACGCCTACAATGAGCAGTTCTTC
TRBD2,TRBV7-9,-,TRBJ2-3,CASSRTSGVTDTQYF,TGTGCCAGCAGCCGGACTAGCGGGGTTACAGATACGCAGTATTTT
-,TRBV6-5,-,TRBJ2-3,CASSQQTPSTDTQYF,TGTGCCAGCAGCCAACAGACTCCTAGCACAGATACGCAGTATTTT
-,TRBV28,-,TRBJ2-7,CASSYPIVDDTSVTYEQYF,TGTGCCAGCAGTTACCCGATCGTCGACGACACGTCCGTCACCTACGAGCAGTACTTC
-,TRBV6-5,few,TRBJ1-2,CVTGGHGYGYTF,TGTGTCACGGGGGGGCATGGCTATGGCTACACCTTC
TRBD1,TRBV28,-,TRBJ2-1,CASSLLDRGHNEQFF,TGTGCCAGCAGTTTATTGGACAGGGGCCACAATGAGCAGTTCTTC
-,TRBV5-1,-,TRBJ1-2,CASSLPGNYGYTF,TGCGCCAGCAGCTTACCAGGGAACTATGGCTACACCTTC
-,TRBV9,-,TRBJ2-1,CASSDGSAYNEQFF,TGTGCCAGCAGCGACGGGAGCGCCTACAATGAGCAGTTCTTC
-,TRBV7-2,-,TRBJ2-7,CASSPAGARSYEQYF,TGTGCCAGCAGCCCGGCAGGGGCCCGGTCCTACGAGCAGTACTTC
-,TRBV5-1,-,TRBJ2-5,CASSLADGWYQETQYF,TGCGCCAGCAGCTTGGCAGACGGATGGTACCAAGAGACCCAGTACTTC
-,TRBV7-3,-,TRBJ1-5,CASSSAPGYSNQPQHF,TGTGCCAGCAGCTCCGCACCAGGGTATAGCAATCAGCCCCAGCATTTT
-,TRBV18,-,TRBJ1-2,CASSPEAGAGGYTF,TGTGCCAGCTCACCGGAGGCAGGGGCCGGTGGCTACACCTTC
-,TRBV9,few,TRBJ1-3,CASSAPSGTGNTIYF,TGTGCCAGCAGCGCGCCCTCGGGAACTGGAAACACCATATATTTT
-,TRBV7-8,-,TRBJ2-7,CASNTRGAYSYEQYF,TGTGCCAGCAATACCCGCGGGGCATACTCCTACGAGCAGTACTTC
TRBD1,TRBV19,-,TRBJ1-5,CASWDRSRNQPQHF,TGTGCCAGCTGGGACAGGAGTCGCAATCAGCCCCAGCATTTT
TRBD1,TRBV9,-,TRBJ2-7,CASSVAGTGLYEQYF,TGTGCCAGCAGCGTAGCCGGGACAGGGCTGTACGAGCAGTACTTC
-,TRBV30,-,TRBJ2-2,CAWSVSYRNTGELFF,TGTGCCTGGAGTGTATCGTACAGAAACACCGGGGAGCTGTTTTTT
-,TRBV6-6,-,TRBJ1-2,CASSYWGTGYTF,TGTGCCAGCAGTTACTGGGGGACCGGCTACACCTTC
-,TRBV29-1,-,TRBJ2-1,CSVEVSLYNEQFF,TGCAGCGTTGAAGTTAGTCTATACAATGAGCAGTTCTTC
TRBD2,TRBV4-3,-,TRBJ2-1,CASSQELAGGPEQFF,TGCGCCAGCAGCCAAGAACTAGCGGGAGGGCCCGAGCAGTTCTTC
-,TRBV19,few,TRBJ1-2,CASSIAAGEYGYTF,TGTGCCAGTAGTATAGCGGCCGGGGAATATGGCTACACCTTC
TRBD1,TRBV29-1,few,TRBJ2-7,CSVETGSEQYF,TGCAGCGTTGAGACAGGGTCCGAGCAGTACTTC
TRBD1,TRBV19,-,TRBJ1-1,CASSKDRGTEAFF,TGTGCCAGTAGTAAGGACAGGGGCACTGAAGCTTTCTTT
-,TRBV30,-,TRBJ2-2,CAWSVRAASSGELFF,TGTGCCTGGAGTGTACGAGCTGCTAGTTCCGGGGAGCTGTTTTTT
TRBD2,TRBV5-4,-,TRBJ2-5,CASSSGTSGSGMSLTQYF,TGTGCCAGCAGCTCCGGGACTAGCGGGAGCGGGATGAGTTTGACCCAGTACTTC
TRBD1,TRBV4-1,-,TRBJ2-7,CASSQGDSYEQYF,TGCGCCAGCAGCCAAGGGGACAGCTACGAGCAGTACTTC
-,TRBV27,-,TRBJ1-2,CASSLRSGVGGYTF,TGTGCCAGCAGTTTAAGGTCGGGGGTGGGGGGCTACACCTTC
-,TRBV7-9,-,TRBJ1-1,CASSALGLQAFF,TGTGCCAGCAGTGCTCTAGGTCTTCAAGCTTTCTTT
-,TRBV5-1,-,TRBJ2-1,CASAWGSGAHEQFF,TGCGCCAGCGCCTGGGGGTCAGGGGCTCATGAGCAGTTCTTC
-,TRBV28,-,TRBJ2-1,CASRWLHEQFF,TGTGCCAGCAGGTGGCTCCATGAGCAGTTCTTC
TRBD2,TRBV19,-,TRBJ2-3,CASSKGWASGGDSTDTQYF,TGTGCCAGTAGTAAAGGGTGGGCTAGCGGGGGAGATAGCACAGATACGCAGTATTTT
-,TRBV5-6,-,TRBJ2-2,CASSWYTGELFF,TGTGCCAGCAGCTGGTATACCGGGGAGCTGTTTTTT
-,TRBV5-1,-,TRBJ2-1,CASSLEGPTSGEQFF,TGCGCCAGCAGCTTGGAAGGACCAACTTCTGGGGAGCAGTTCTTC
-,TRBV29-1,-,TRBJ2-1,CSVDVTWSKQFF,TGCAGCGTTGATGTTACGTGGTCCAAGCAGTTCTTC
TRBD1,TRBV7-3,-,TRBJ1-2,CASSSGQGYGYTF,TGTGCCAGCAGCTCGGGACAGGGATATGGCTACACCTTC
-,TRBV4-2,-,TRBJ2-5,CASSQSTRETQYF,TGTGCCAGCAGCCAAAGTACACGAGAGACCCAGTACTTC
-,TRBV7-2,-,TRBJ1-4,CASSLMGTNEKLFF,TGTGCCAGCAGCTTAATGGGAACTAATGAAAAACTGTTTTTT
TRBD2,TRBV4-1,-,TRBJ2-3,CASSHPGLAGADTQYF,TGCGCCAGCAGCCATCCCGGACTAGCGGGAGCCGATACGCAGTATTTT
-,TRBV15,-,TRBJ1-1,CATSPPRVGTHPEAFF,TGTGCCACCAGCCCCCCCCGGGTAGGCACCCACCCTGAAGCTTTCTTT
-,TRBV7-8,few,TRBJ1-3,CASSLNFGGTIYF,TGTGCCAGCAGCTTGAATTTCGGGGGAACCATATATTTT
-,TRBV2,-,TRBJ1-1,CASSEEQSTEAFF,TGTGCCAGCAGTGAAGAACAGTCCACTGAAGCTTTCTTT
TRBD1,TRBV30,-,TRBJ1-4,CAWSTGTALFF,TGTGCCTGGAGTACCGGGACAGCTCTGTTTTTT
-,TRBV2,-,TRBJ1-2,CAQEGGNGYTF,TGTGCCCAGGAGGGAGGGAACGGCTACACCTTC
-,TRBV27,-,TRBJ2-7,CASSGTGTPAYEQYF,TGTGCCAGCAGTGGCACCGGGACACCAGCCTACGAGCAGTACTTC
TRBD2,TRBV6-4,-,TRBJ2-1,CASSASTSGHNEQFF,TGTGCCAGCAGTGCCTCGACTAGCGGACACAATGAGCAGTTCTTC
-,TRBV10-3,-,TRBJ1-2,CAISELKSYGYTF,TGTGCCATCAGTGAGCTGAAGAGCTATGGCTACACCTTC
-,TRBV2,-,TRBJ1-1,CASSAPGRNTEAFF,TGTGCCAGCAGCGCCCCGGGGCGGAACACTGAAGCTTTCTTT
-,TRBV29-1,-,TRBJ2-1,CSAIRGNEQFF,TGCAGCGCTATTAGGGGCAATGAGCAGTTCTTC
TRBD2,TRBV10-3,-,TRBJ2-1,CAISAVAGAGANEQFF,TGTGCCATCAGTGCTGTAGCGGGGGCCGGGGCTAATGAGCAGTTCTTC
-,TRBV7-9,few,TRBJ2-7,CASSRDSSEQYF,TGTGCCAGCAGTCGAGACAGTAGCGAGCAGTACTTC
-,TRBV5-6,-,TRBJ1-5,CASSLDLGPQHF,TGTGCCAGCAGCTTGGATTTGGGGCCCCAGCATTTT
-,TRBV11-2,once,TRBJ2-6,CASSNLKPVSGANVLTF,TGTGCCAGCAGCAATCTTAAACCCGTCTCTGGGGCCAACGTCCTGACTTTC
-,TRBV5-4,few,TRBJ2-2,CASSYAAWAGNTGELFF,TGTGCCAGCAGCTACGCGGCCTGGGCGGGGAACACCGGGGAGCTGTTTTTT
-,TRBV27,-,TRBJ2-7,CASSLTGGQTYEQYF,TGTGCCAGCAGTTTAACCGGGGGACAAACCTACGAGCAGTACTTC
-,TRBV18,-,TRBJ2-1,CASSPSVGHYNEQFF,TGTGCCAGCTCCCCTTCGGTAGGGCACTACAATGAGCAGTTCTTC
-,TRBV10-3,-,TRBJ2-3,CAIGGPVLESHQYF,TGTGCCATTGGGGGTCCCGTCTTAGAATCCCACCAGTATTTT
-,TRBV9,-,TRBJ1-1,CASSANSGTEAFF,TGTGCCAGCAGCGCCAACAGCGGCACTGAAGCTTTCTTT
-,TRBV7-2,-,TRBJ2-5,CASSVGTAQQETQYF,TGTGCCAGCAGCGTCGGGACCGCCCAACAAGAGACCCAGTACTTC
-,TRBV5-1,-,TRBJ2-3,CASSLAVTTYTDTQYF,TGCGCCAGCAGCTTGGCCGTGACTACATACACAGATACGCAGTATTTT